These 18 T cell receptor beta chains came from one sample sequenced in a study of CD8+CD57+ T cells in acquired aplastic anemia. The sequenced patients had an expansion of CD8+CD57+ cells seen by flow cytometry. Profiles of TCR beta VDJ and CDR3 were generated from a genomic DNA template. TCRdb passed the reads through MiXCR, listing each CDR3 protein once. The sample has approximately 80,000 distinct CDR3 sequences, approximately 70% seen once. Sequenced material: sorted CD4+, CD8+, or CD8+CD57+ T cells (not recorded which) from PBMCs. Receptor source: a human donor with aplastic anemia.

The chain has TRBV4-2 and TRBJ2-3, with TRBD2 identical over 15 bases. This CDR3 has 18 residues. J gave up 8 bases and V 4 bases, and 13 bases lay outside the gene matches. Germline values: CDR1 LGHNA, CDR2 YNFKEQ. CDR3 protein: CASSPGTSGGIGSGTQYF. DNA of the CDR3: TGTGCCAGCAGCCCAGGGACTAGCGGGGGGATCGGTTCGGGTACGCAGTATTTT.

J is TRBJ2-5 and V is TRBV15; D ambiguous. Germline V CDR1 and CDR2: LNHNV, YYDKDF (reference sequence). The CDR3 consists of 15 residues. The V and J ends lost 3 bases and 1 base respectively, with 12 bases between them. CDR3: CATSSDSPGQETQYF. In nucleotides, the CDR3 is TGTGCCACCAGCAGTGACTCCCCAGGCCAAGAGACCCAGTACTTC. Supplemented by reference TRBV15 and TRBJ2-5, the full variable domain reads DAMVIQNPRYQVTQFGKPVTLSCSQTLNHNVMYWYQQKSSQAPKLLFHYYDKDFNNEADTPDNFQSRRPNTSFCFLDIRSPGLGDTAMYLCATSSDSPGQETQYFGPGTRLLVL.

The CDR3 here is CATSDSGTGRYEQYF. The CDR3 DNA reads as TGTGCCACCAGTGATTCCGGGACAGGGAGGTACGAGCAGTACTTC. The chain carries TRBV24-1 and TRBJ2-7, with 9 nucleotides matching TRBD1. The CDR3 contains 15 residues. Germline values: CDR1 KGHDR, CDR2 SFDVKD. Losses at the gene ends were 2 bases for V and 4 bases for J; bases not matched to a gene: 5.

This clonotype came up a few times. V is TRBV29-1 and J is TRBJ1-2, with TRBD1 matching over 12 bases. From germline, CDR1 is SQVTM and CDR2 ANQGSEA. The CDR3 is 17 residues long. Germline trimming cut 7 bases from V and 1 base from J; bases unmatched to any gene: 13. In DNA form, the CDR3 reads TGCAGCGCCGCCGGGACAGGGGGCGCGGGAGGTAACTATGGCTACACCTTC. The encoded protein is CSAAGTGGAGGNYGYTF. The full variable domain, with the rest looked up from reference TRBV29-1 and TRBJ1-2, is SAVISQKPSRDICQRGTSLTIQCQVDSQVTMMFWYRQQPGQSLTLIATANQGSEATYESGFVIDKFPISRPNLTFSTLTVSNMSPEDSSIYLCSAAGTGGAGGNYGYTFGSGTRLTVV.

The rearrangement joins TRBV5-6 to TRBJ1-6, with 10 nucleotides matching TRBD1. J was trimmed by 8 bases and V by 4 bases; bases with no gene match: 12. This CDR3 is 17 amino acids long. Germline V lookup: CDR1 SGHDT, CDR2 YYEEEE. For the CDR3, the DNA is TGTGCCAGCAGCGGAACTCGGGACAGGGGCTCTTATTCACCCCTCCACTTT. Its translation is CASSGTRDRGSYSPLHF.

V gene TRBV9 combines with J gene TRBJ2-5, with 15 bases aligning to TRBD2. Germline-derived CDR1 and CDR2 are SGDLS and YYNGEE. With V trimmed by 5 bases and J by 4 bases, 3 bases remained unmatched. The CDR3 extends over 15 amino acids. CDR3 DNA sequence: TGTGCCAGCAGTTCGGGACTAGCGGGAGGAGAGACCCAGTACTTC. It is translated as CASSSGLAGGETQYF.

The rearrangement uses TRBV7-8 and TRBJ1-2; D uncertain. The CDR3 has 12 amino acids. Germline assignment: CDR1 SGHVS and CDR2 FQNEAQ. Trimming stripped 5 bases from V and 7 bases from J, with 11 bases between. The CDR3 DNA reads TGTGCCAGCAGCCTTACTGAAGGTGGCTACACCTTC. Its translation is CASSLTEGGYTF.

The CDR3 DNA reads as TGCGCCAGCAGCTCCGGGGGAGTGGGCGGGGAGCTGTTTTTT. Translated: CASSSGGVGGELFF. The chain has TRBV5-1 and TRBJ2-2; possibly TRBD2 for D (6 bases). Trimming took off 3 bases at V and 7 bases at J, with 13 bases between the two ends. From germline, CDR1 is SGHRS and CDR2 YFSETQ. This CDR3 is 14 amino acids long.

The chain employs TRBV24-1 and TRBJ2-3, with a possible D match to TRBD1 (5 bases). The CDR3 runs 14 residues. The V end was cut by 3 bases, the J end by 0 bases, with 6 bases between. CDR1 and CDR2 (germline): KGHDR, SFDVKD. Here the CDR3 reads CATSDRQSTDTQYF. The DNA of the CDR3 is TGTGCCACCAGTGATCGACAGAGCACAGATACGCAGTATTTT.

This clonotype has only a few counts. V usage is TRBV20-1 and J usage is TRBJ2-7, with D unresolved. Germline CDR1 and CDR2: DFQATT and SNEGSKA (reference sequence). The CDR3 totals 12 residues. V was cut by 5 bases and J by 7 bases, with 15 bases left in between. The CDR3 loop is CSAHSGGGEQYF. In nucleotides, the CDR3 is TGCAGTGCTCATTCCGGTGGCGGTGAGCAGTACTTC.

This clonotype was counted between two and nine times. CDR3 in DNA: TGTGCCAGTAGTACAAACATGAACACTGAAGCTTTCTTT. Translated, it gives CASSTNMNTEAFF. J is TRBJ1-1 and V is TRBV19; D remains unclear. V was clipped by 4 bases and J by 0 bases, with 6 bases between them. Germline V gives CDR1 LNHDA, CDR2 SQIVND (reference sequence). This CDR3 is built from 13 residues.

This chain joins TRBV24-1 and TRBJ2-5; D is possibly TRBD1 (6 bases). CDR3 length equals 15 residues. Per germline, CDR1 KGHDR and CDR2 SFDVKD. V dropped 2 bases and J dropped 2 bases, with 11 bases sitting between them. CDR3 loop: CATSDSGGLQETQYF. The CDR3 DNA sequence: TGTGCCACCAGTGATTCTGGGGGCCTACAAGAGACCCAGTACTTC.

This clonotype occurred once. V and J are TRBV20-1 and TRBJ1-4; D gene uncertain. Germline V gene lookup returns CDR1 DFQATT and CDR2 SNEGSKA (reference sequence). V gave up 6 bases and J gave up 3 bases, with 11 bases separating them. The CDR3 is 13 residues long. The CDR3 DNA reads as TGCAGTGCCCCGGACGTCTCTAATGAAAAACTGTTTTTT. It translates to CSAPDVSNEKLFF.

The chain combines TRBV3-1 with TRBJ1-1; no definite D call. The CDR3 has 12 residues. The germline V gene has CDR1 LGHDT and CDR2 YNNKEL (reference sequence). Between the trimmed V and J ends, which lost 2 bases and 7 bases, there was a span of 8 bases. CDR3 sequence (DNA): TGTGCCAGCAGCCAATCGGGTCGTGAAGCTTTCTTT. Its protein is CASSQSGREAFF.

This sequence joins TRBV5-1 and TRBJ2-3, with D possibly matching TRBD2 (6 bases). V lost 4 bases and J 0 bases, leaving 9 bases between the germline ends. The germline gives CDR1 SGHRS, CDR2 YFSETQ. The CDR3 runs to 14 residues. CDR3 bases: TGCGCCAGCAGCCGAAGCGGGAGCACAGATACGCAGTATTTT. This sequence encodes CASSRSGSTDTQYF.

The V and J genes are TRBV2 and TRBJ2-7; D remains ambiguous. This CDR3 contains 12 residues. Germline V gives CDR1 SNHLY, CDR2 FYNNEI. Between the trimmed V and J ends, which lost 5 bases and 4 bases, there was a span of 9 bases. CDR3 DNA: TGTGCCAGCAGTAAGGAAGGATACGAGCAGTACTTC. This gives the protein CASSKEGYEQYF.

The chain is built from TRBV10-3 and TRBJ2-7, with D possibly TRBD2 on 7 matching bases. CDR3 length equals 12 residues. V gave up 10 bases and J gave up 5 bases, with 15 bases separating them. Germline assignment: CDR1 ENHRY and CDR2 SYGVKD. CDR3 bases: TGTGCCACCGAAACAGGGAGGGACGAGCAGTACTTC. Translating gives CATETGRDEQYF.

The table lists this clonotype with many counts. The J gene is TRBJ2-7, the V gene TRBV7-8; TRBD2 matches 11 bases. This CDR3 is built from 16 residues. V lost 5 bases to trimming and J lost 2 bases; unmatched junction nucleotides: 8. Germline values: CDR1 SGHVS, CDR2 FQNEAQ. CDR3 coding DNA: TGTGCCAGCAGCCCGTGGACTAGCGGGTACCCCTACGAGCAGTACTTC. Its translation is CASSPWTSGYPYEQYF.